These 20 T cell receptor beta chains came from one sample sequenced in a study of T cell responses to AZD1222 COVID-19 vaccine. The protocol was immunoSEQ multiplex PCR, while the TCRdb copy is restricted to in-frame clones and leaves out a portion. The profile shows under 130,000 clones, roughly 87% of them singletons. The sample in question was peripheral blood, obtained 28 days after the second AZD1222 dose. Every receptor here comes from an adult who received the AZD1222 COVID-19 vaccine.

This sequence joins TRBV6-4 and TRBJ2-1; 11 nucleotides line up with TRBD2. V trimming: 6 bases; J trimming: 8 bases; junction bases outside the gene matches: 6. Germline assignment: CDR1 MRHNA and CDR2 SNTAGT. CDR3 length: 14 amino acids. CDR3 amino acids: CASRVAGGSYEQFF. In DNA form, the CDR3 reads TGTGCCAGCAGGGTAGCGGGAGGGTCCTATGAGCAGTTCTTC.

The chain carries TRBV10-3 and TRBJ2-7, with 8 nucleotides matching TRBD2. Germline V gene sequence: CDR1 ENHRY, CDR2 SYGVKD. The V gene end was trimmed by 5 bases and the J gene end by 2 bases; junction bases not matched to a gene: 2. CDR3 length: 13 residues. CDR3 region: CAISRLAPYEQYF. The DNA of the CDR3 is TGTGCCATCAGTAGACTAGCGCCCTACGAGCAGTACTTC.

The chain has TRBV10-2 and TRBJ2-1; 9 nucleotides agree with TRBD2. Trimming at V came to 3 bases and at J to 6 bases, leaving 3 bases not matched to a gene. The length of the CDR3 is 14 residues. From germline, CDR1 is WSHSY and CDR2 SAAADI. The CDR3 DNA reads as TGCGCCAGCAGTGATAGCGGGAGAGGCAATGAGCAGTTCTTC. Protein sequence: CASSDSGRGNEQFF.

The V call is TRBV7-9, the J call TRBJ1-1, with no clear D. The CDR3 contains 14 residues. CDR1 SEHNR and CDR2 FQNEAQ come from the germline V gene (reference sequence). Trimming pared 5 bases from V and 3 bases from J, leaving 13 bases between. The CDR3 DNA follows: TGTGCCAGCAGCCAGAACGCCGGGTACACTGAAGCTTTCTTT. Translated, it gives CASSQNAGYTEAFF.

V and J are TRBV30 and TRBJ1-1; D is undetermined. Trimming removed 3 bases from V and 5 bases from J, with 19 bases in between. Per germline, CDR1 GTSNPN and CDR2 SVGIG (reference sequence). The CDR3 contains 15 residues. The CDR3 protein is CAWSPNRELVTEAFF. In DNA, the CDR3 is TGTGCCTGGAGCCCGAACCGTGAACTAGTAACTGAAGCTTTCTTT.

The chain is built from TRBV28 and TRBJ2-1; D unclear. The germline gives CDR1 MDHEN, CDR2 SYDVKM. The CDR3 is made up of 12 amino acids. The V end lost 3 bases, the J end lost 4 bases, and 4 bases lay between the germline ends. The CDR3: CASSFSYNEQFF. DNA for the CDR3: TGTGCCAGCAGTTTCTCATACAATGAGCAGTTCTTC.

The chain has TRBV2 and TRBJ2-3; 10 nucleotides line up with TRBD2. V shed 8 bases and J 6 bases; nucleotides not matched to a gene: 2. This CDR3 region has 12 residues. The germline V gene encodes CDR1 SNHLY and CDR2 FYNNEI. The chain's CDR3 is CASGTSDDTQYF. The DNA of the CDR3 is TGTGCCAGCGGGACTAGCGATGATACGCAGTATTTT.

This clone was detected only once. The J gene is TRBJ1-4, the V gene TRBV5-1; 7 nucleotides match TRBD1. Trimming at V came to 4 bases and at J to 4 bases, leaving 4 bases not matched to a gene. Germline-derived CDR1 and CDR2 are SGHRS and YFSETQ. CDR3 length: 14 residues. The CDR3 DNA is TGCGCCAGCAGCACAGGGGCGGTTAATGAAAAACTGTTTTTT. Protein sequence: CASSTGAVNEKLFF.

The genes are TRBV2 and TRBJ1-4, with 7 bases aligning to TRBD1. The germline V gene has CDR1 SNHLY and CDR2 FYNNEI. The V gene end was trimmed by 7 bases and the J gene end by 2 bases; junction bases not matched to a gene: 10. This CDR3 contains 16 residues. CDR3 coding DNA: TGTGCCAGCACCCTCGACAGGGAGGATACTAATGAAAAACTGTTTTTT. Amino acids: CASTLDREDTNEKLFF.

The V gene is TRBV7-9, the J gene TRBJ2-3; 7 bases align to TRBD1. Germline CDR1 is SEHNR and CDR2 is FQNEAQ (reference sequence). Unmatched junction bases numbered 10, after V lost 4 bases and J lost 0 bases. This CDR3 comprises 17 residues. CDR3 in amino acids: CASSYRGLTPSTDTQYF. Here the CDR3 DNA reads TGTGCCAGCAGCTATAGGGGGCTTACACCTAGCACAGATACGCAGTATTTT.

In this sample, this clone turned up once. The V call is TRBV3-1 (or the pseudogene TRBV3-2), the J call TRBJ2-1, with 10 bases lining up with TRBD1. The V gene's germline CDR1 is LGHDT and CDR2 YNNKEL (reference sequence). With 1 base clipped from V and 8 bases from J, the junction kept 2 bases outside the gene matches. There are 14 residues in the CDR3. CDR3 loop: CASSQVGQGYEQFF. Written as DNA, the CDR3 is TGTGCCAGCAGCCAAGTGGGACAGGGGTATGAGCAGTTCTTC.

The chain recombines TRBV10-1 with TRBJ1-6; tentatively, D is TRBD1 (6 bases). V lost 0 bases, J lost 9 bases, and 12 bases lay in between. From germline, CDR1 is WNHNN and CDR2 SYGVQD (reference sequence). The length of the CDR3 is 15 residues. The CDR3 here is CASSESTDSSSPLHF. The CDR3 DNA sequence: TGCGCCAGCAGTGAGTCGACGGACAGCAGTTCACCCCTCCACTTT.

The gene calls are TRBV19 and TRBJ2-2; unclear D gene. This CDR3 is 16 amino acids long. V gave up 10 bases and J gave up 3 bases, with 21 bases separating them. Germline-derived CDR1 and CDR2 are LNHDA and SQIVND (reference sequence). CDR3 loop: CATTRSLDADTGELFF. CDR3 nucleotide sequence: TGTGCCACTACACGGAGTCTGGACGCCGACACCGGGGAGCTGTTTTTT. Complete variable domain (other parts from reference TRBV19 and TRBJ2-2): DGGITQSPKYLFRKEGQNVTLSCEQNLNHDAMYWYRQDPGQGLRLIYYSQIVNDFQKGDIAEGYSVSREKKESFPLTVTSAQKNPTAFYLCATTRSLDADTGELFFGEGSRLTVL.

This clone was recorded a few times. The rearrangement joins TRBV19 to TRBJ2-5; no definite D call. The CDR3 is made up of 15 amino acids. The V end was cut by 4 bases, the J end by 2 bases, with 14 bases between. Germline assignment: CDR1 LNHDA and CDR2 SQIVND (reference sequence). The CDR3 region has the DNA TGTGCCAGTAGTAAAATCTACAACCTGCAAGAGACCCAGTACTTC. Encoded protein: CASSKIYNLQETQYF.

This clone came up once. This chain connects TRBV4-1 to TRBJ2-5, with D unresolved. The CDR3 covers 17 residues. Germline CDR1 is MGHRA and CDR2 is YSYEKL. The CDR3 loop is CPRSRHSRQLNQETQYF. Here the CDR3 DNA reads TGCCCCCGCAGCCGGCACTCCAGGCAATTAAACCAAGAGACCCAGTACTTC.

V and J are TRBV19 and TRBJ1-5, with 9 bases identical to TRBD1. V shed 8 bases and J 4 bases; nucleotides not matched to a gene: 0. CDR3 length: 12 residues. CDR1 LNHDA and CDR2 SQIVND come from the germline V gene (reference sequence). The CDR3 sequence is CASGTGNQPQHF. The CDR3, as DNA: TGTGCCAGTGGGACAGGGAATCAGCCCCAGCATTTT.

The chain joins TRBV12-5 to TRBJ2-7, with D unclear. The germline CDR1 and CDR2 sequences are LGHNT and FRNRAP. The V end was cut by 1 base, the J end by 5 bases, with 6 bases between. The CDR3 covers 12 residues. CDR3: CASGLGRNEQYF. The CDR3 nucleotides are TGTGCTAGTGGTTTGGGGAGAAACGAGCAGTACTTC.

The chain uses TRBV6-2 or TRBV6-3 and TRBJ2-7; 14 bases agree with TRBD2. Looked up from germline, CDR1 is MNHEY and CDR2 is SVGEGT. The CDR3 sequence is 16 residues long. With 2 bases clipped from V and 6 bases from J, the junction kept 6 bases outside the gene matches. In nucleotides, the CDR3 is TGTGCCAGCAGTTACCCCGGGACTAGCGGGAGACGCGAGCAGTACTTC. Translated: CASSYPGTSGRREQYF.

This clone was recorded a few times. This chain connects TRBV15 to TRBJ1-4; D gene ambiguous. CDR1 is LNHNV, CDR2 YYDKDF, per germline (reference sequence). V dropped 0 bases and J dropped 7 bases, with 6 bases sitting between them. This CDR3 is built from 13 residues. The CDR3 coding sequence is TGTGCCACCAGCAGAGACAGCGTTGAAAAACTGTTTTTT. This gives the protein CATSRDSVEKLFF.

The rearrangement uses TRBV10-3 and TRBJ2-2; D tentatively fits TRBD1 or TRBD2 (5 bases each). V lost 1 base and J 10 bases, leaving 10 bases between the germline ends. CDR1 is ENHRY and CDR2 is SYGVKD in the germline V gene. This CDR3 region has 13 residues. The CDR3 nucleotides are TGTGCCATCAGTGAGTTTCGGGACGAGGAGCTGTTTTTT. The encoded protein is CAISEFRDEELFF.